This T cell receptor (beta chain) was found in a study of control samples from healthy donors and cancer patients. Trimming stripped 3 bases from V and 2 bases from J, with 16 bases between. Germline CDR1 is KGHSH and CDR2 is LQKENI. CDR3 size: 16 residues. The data were produced by immunoSEQ multiplex PCR, yet TCRdb's version contains in-frame clones alone and is incomplete. The sample yields around 94,000 clones, approximately 86% seen once. The chain couples TRBV18 to TRBJ2-5; tentatively, D is TRBD1 or TRBD2 (5 bases each). What was sequenced was blood. The receptor comes from a woman aged 45-60 years in good health. The CDR3 spells CASSPLPRGSQETQYF. The CDR3 DNA follows: TGTGCCAGCTCACCCCTACCACGGGGCAGTCAAGAGACCCAGTACTTC.